Below are 5 T cell receptor beta chains sequenced from a single sample in a study of cytomegalovirus exposure and HLA in healthy donors. 60 Vbeta and 13 Jbeta primers were used in PCR. Clones were read by immunoSEQ multiplex PCR, and TCRdb kept only the in-frame ones, dropping some. Of 110,000 or so clones listed, around 73% are singletons. The sequenced sample consisted of PBMCs. These receptors originate from a woman in her 30s in good health and CMV-seropositive.

V gene TRBV5-1 combines with J gene TRBJ2-3, with D unclear. Trimming removed 1 base at V and 1 base at J, with 4 bases between. Per germline, CDR1 SGHRS and CDR2 YFSETQ. This CDR3 is 13 amino acids long. The DNA for the CDR3 is TGCGCCAGCAGCTTGCCGGGCACAGATACGCAGTATTTT. This sequence encodes CASSLPGTDTQYF.

This clone was recorded only once. The chain employs TRBV5-4 and TRBJ2-1; tentative D call: TRBD2 (6 bases). The CDR3 loop spans 14 amino acids. Trimming removed 0 bases from V and 4 bases from J, with 8 bases in between. Germline-derived CDR1 and CDR2 are SGHNT and YYREEE (reference sequence). DNA for the CDR3: TGTGCCAGCAGCTTGGGACTAGATTACAATGAGCAGTTCTTC. It codes for CASSLGLDYNEQFF.

J is TRBJ2-3 and V is TRBV2; no clear D gene. Trimming left V 10 bases short and J 8 bases short, with 22 bases between. The CDR3 consists of 14 residues. Germline lookup yields CDR1 SNHLY and CDR2 FYNNEI. The CDR3 region is CAIDTGSLTGTQYF. In nucleotides, the CDR3 is TGTGCCATCGATACCGGGTCCTTAACCGGTACGCAGTATTTT.

The rearrangement joins TRBV6-1 to TRBJ1-5, with unresolved D. CDR1 is MNHNS, CDR2 SASEGT, per germline. CDR3 length: 16 amino acids. Trimming removed 4 bases at V and 6 bases at J, with 19 bases between. The CDR3 loop reads CASSVRESWMRQPQHF. In DNA form, the CDR3 reads TGTGCCAGCAGTGTCCGGGAGTCGTGGATGCGTCAGCCCCAGCATTTT.

This clone has a single count. The V gene is TRBV15, the J gene TRBJ2-7, with a possible D match to TRBD2 (6 bases). The V end was cut by 3 bases, the J end by 1 base, with 13 bases between. The CDR3 is made up of 15 amino acids. CDR1 and CDR2 from the germline V gene are LNHNV and YYDKDF (reference sequence). CDR3 coding DNA: TGTGCCACCAGCAGCTCTTCTCGGGGGTCCTACGAGCAGTACTTC. It translates to CATSSSSRGSYEQYF.